This record concerns one T cell receptor beta chain sequence. The antigen is unknown. HIV-negative, healthy adults without recent acute infections or vaccinations were the donors. The CD4+ fraction was divided into a CD45RA+ naive subset and a CD45RA-negative memory subset. Clones were read by immunoSEQ multiplex PCR, and TCRdb kept only the in-frame ones, dropping some. The table shows about 670,000 clones, with about two thirds occurring only once. The data originate from a study of shared clonotypes between healthy human individuals. As for the study in general: The composition of the donors was a couple of women and a few men aged 18 to 49.

The CDR3 length is 15 residues. The V and J ends lost 3 bases and 4 bases respectively, with 14 bases between them. Germline CDR1 is KGHSH and CDR2 is LQKENI. General study results and limits: Sampling used blood alone; tissue repertoires probably differ.

The sequence derives from a woman in her twenties or thirties in good health. The sample comprised memory CD4+ T cells sorted from blood. Subset denoted: CD45RA-negative fraction. The chain is built from TRBV18 and TRBJ2-3; no definite D call. The CDR3 sequence: CASSPTVSGADTQYF. CDR3 coding DNA: TGTGCCAGCTCACCGACGGTTTCTGGGGCAGATACGCAGTATTTT.